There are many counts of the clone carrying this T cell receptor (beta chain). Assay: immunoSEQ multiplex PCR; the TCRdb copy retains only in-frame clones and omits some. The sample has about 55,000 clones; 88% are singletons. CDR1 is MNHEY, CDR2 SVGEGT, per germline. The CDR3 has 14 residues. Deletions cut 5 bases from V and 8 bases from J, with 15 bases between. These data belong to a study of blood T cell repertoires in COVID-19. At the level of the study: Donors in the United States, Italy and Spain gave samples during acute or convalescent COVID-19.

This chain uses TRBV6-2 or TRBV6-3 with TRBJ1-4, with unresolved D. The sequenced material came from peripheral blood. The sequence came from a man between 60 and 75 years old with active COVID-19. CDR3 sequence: CASSPRLGGEKLFF. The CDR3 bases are TGTGCCAGCAGTCCCCGACTGGGAGGGGAAAAACTGTTTTTT.